The 31 T cell receptor beta chains below come from one sample, sequenced in a study of monozygotic twins with inflammatory bowel disease. TCRdb reprocessed the 5' RACE reads and stores each CDR3 protein as one record, lacking DNA. The table counts approximately 400,000 distinct CDR3 sequences; 2% to 3% lies in the top ten. Sequences were obtained from blood. These receptors all come from a human donor with ulcerative colitis or Crohn's disease, or a healthy co-twin of an affected twin (not recorded which).

The CDR3 here is CASSLVQGTNSPLHF. The chain has TRBV5-1 and TRBJ1-6; checking the TCRdb D call of TRBD1 is not possible without DNA. The germline CDR1 and CDR2 sequences are SGHRS and YFSETQ. This CDR3 region has 15 residues.

The genes are TRBV10-3 and TRBJ1-5. CDR1 is ENHRY and CDR2 is SYGVKD in the germline V gene. The length of the CDR3 is 14 residues. CDR3 amino acids: CAISESKGHQPQHF.

This rearrangement joins TRBV6-1 to TRBJ2-7; with no DNA, the TCRdb D assignment of TRBD2 cannot be verified. Germline CDR1 and CDR2: MNHNS and SASEGT. CDR3 length: 16 residues. The CDR3 sequence is CASSDPTSGRPYEQYF.

This chain links TRBV4-2 with TRBJ2-3; TCRdb selects TRBD1, and the lack of DNA leaves this call unchecked. The CDR3 totals 17 residues. The V gene's germline CDR1 is LGHNA and CDR2 YNFKEQ. The CDR3 loop is CASSHTLGGGATDTQYF.

The V gene is TRBV3-1, the J gene TRBJ2-1; TCRdb outputs TRBD1, but without DNA this stays unchecked. Germline loops: CDR1 LGHDT, CDR2 YNNKEL (reference sequence). The CDR3 is 14 amino acids. The CDR3 protein is CASSSGGRGSEQFF.

The gene calls are TRBV15 and TRBJ1-1; TCRdb's D call, TRBD1, is unchecked because there is no DNA. Looked up from germline, CDR1 is LNHNV and CDR2 is YYDKDF (reference sequence). This CDR3 has 14 amino acids. CDR3 loop: CATSRDFTGSEAFF.

V usage is TRBV5-1 and J usage is TRBJ2-1; without DNA, the TCRdb call of TRBD2 cannot be checked. The CDR3 spans 14 residues. Germline V gene sequence: CDR1 SGHRS, CDR2 YFSETQ. The CDR3: CASSFAGRNNEQFF.

The chain recombines TRBV11-2 with TRBJ1-3. CDR3 length: 13 residues. The germline V gene encodes CDR1 SGHAT and CDR2 FQNNGV. CDR3 sequence reads: CASSLEPGNTIYF.

This chain joins TRBV5-1 and TRBJ2-7. Per germline, CDR1 SGHRS and CDR2 YFSETQ. The CDR3 length is 13 residues. The CDR3 sequence is CASSLFTPYEQYF. Full variable domain (remainder filled in from reference TRBV5-1 and TRBJ2-7): KAGVTQTPRYLIKTRGQQVTLSCSPISGHRSVSWYQQTPGQGLQFLFEYFSETQRNKGNFPGRFSGRQFSNSRSEMNVSTLELGDSALYLCASSLFTPYEQYFGPGTRLTVT.

The genes are TRBV10-3 and TRBJ1-2. Germline V gene data show CDR1 as ENHRY and CDR2 as SYGVKD. The CDR3 loop spans 13 amino acids. The chain's CDR3 is CAIFDGSIYGYTF.

This chain links TRBV3-1 with TRBJ2-7; TCRdb names TRBD2, which stays unverified in the absence of DNA. The CDR3 sequence is 17 residues long. Germline values: CDR1 LGHDT, CDR2 YNNKEL (reference sequence). CDR3 protein: CASSHRLLAVPSYEQYF.

The rearrangement links TRBV5-1 to TRBJ2-1; TCRdb names TRBD1, which stays unverified in the absence of DNA. CDR1 SGHRS and CDR2 YFSETQ come from the germline V gene. The CDR3 contains 14 residues. CDR3 in amino acids: CASQSGGGPDEQFF.

The V gene is TRBV3-1, the J gene TRBJ2-7; the TRBD2 assignment by TCRdb is unverifiable without DNA. Germline CDR1 reads LGHDT; CDR2 reads YNNKEL (reference sequence). This CDR3 has 14 residues. CDR3 amino acids: CASSQVQALGGQYF.

The chain is built from TRBV5-1 and TRBJ2-5; the TRBD1 assignment by TCRdb is unverifiable without DNA. Germline V CDR1 and CDR2: SGHRS, YFSETQ. CDR3 length: 16 residues. The CDR3 protein is CASSLGGPGIQETQYF.

The CDR3 sequence is CASSPGSGGIYEQYF. V and J are TRBV6-2 or TRBV6-3 and TRBJ2-7; TCRdb's D call, TRBD1, is unchecked because there is no DNA. The CDR3 totals 15 residues. In germline, CDR1 is MNHEY, CDR2 SVGEGT.

This chain joins TRBV7-2 and TRBJ2-3; the D call of TRBD1 rests on TCRdb alone, since no DNA is present to check it. This CDR3 has 14 residues. Germline CDR1 reads SGHTA; CDR2 reads FQGNSA. The CDR3 reads CASSSPATRDTQYF.

The V call is TRBV7-2, the J call TRBJ2-4; absent DNA, TCRdb's TRBD2 call cannot be checked. Germline loops: CDR1 SGHTA, CDR2 FQGNSA. This CDR3 has 15 residues. The chain's CDR3 is CASSRELLAKNIQYF.

The chain uses TRBV13 and TRBJ2-2; TCRdb lists TRBD2, though no DNA is available to test this call. The CDR3 loop spans 12 amino acids. Germline values: CDR1 PRHDT, CDR2 FYEKMQ (reference sequence). The CDR3 is CASGSGTGELFF.

V usage is TRBV5-6 and J usage is TRBJ1-2; absent DNA, TCRdb's TRBD1 call cannot be checked. The CDR3 has 17 residues. Germline V lookup: CDR1 SGHDT, CDR2 YYEEEE. CDR3: CASSFDSWGRSSYGYTF.

This sequence joins TRBV25-1 and TRBJ2-1; TCRdb outputs TRBD2, but without DNA this stays unchecked. Germline-derived CDR1 and CDR2 are MGHDK and SYGVNS. The CDR3 has 15 residues. This CDR3 is CASSDPGGFYNEQFF.

The chain joins TRBV7-9 to TRBJ2-1; TCRdb returns TRBD1, unconfirmable since there is no DNA. The CDR3 covers 12 residues. Germline V gives CDR1 SEHNR, CDR2 FQNEAQ (reference sequence). The CDR3 protein is CASATLGNEQFF. Full variable domain (rest looked up from reference TRBV7-9 and TRBJ2-1): DTGVSQNPRHKITKRGQNVTFRCDPISEHNRLYWYRQTLGQGPEFLTYFQNEAQLEKSRLLSDRFSAERPKGSFSTLEIQRTEQGDSAMYLCASATLGNEQFFGPGTRLTVL.

Here the CDR3 reads CASHPGLAGPGGETQYF. The rearrangement links TRBV5-1 to TRBJ2-5; TCRdb outputs TRBD2, but without DNA this stays unchecked. CDR1 and CDR2 from the germline V gene are SGHRS and YFSETQ. The CDR3 length is 17 residues.

The chain carries TRBV4-3 and TRBJ2-5; TCRdb selects TRBD2, and the lack of DNA leaves this call unchecked. The CDR3 totals 16 residues. Germline lookup yields CDR1 LGHNA and CDR2 YSLEER. CDR3 residues: CASSQGSQRGQETQYF.

The rearrangement uses TRBV5-1 and TRBJ2-7. This CDR3 is 13 amino acids long. Germline CDR1 is SGHRS and CDR2 is YFSETQ. The chain's CDR3 is CASRLSGSYEQYF.

The chain employs TRBV11-2 and TRBJ2-2. This CDR3 spans 14 amino acids. Germline V gene data show CDR1 as SGHAT and CDR2 as FQNNGV. The chain's CDR3 is CASSLLANTGELFF.

This chain uses TRBV4-1 with TRBJ2-3. This CDR3 spans 13 amino acids. Germline-derived CDR1 and CDR2 are MGHRA and YSYEKL. The CDR3 is CASSQARTDTQYF.

The V gene is TRBV29-1, the J gene TRBJ2-2; TCRdb's D gene call, TRBD1, goes unchecked for lack of DNA. Germline CDR1 reads SQVTM; CDR2 reads ANQGSEA. CDR3 length: 15 residues. The chain's CDR3 is CSVPIDRANTGELFF.

This sequence joins TRBV20-1 and TRBJ1-5; TCRdb returns TRBD1, unconfirmable since there is no DNA. The CDR3 runs 11 residues. Germline values: CDR1 DFQATT, CDR2 SNEGSKA (reference sequence). The CDR3 loop reads CSARLDRVTHF.

The gene calls are TRBV5-1 and TRBJ1-6; lacking DNA, the TRBD1 call made by TCRdb goes unchecked. CDR1 SGHRS and CDR2 YFSETQ come from the germline V gene. The CDR3 spans 19 residues. The CDR3 here is CASRRGTGYRPSYNSPLHF.

V is TRBV27 and J is TRBJ2-7; the TCRdb D gene call, TRBD2, has no DNA to confirm it. CDR1 and CDR2 from the germline V gene are MNHEY and SMNVEV (reference sequence). This CDR3 is built from 17 residues. The CDR3 region is CASSWGPSGAHSYEQYF.

CDR3 amino acids: CATSDRMAGANVLTF. This chain joins TRBV24-1 and TRBJ2-6. CDR1 is KGHDR and CDR2 is SFDVKD in the germline V gene. This CDR3 comprises 15 residues.